This entry describes one TCR beta chain. Its antigen is still unknown. The PCR was carried out with 60 Vbeta primers and 13 Jbeta primers. The data were produced by immunoSEQ multiplex PCR, yet TCRdb's version contains in-frame clones alone and is incomplete. Here the sample spans some 130,000 clones, approximately 80% being singletons. The source of the sample is a study of cytomegalovirus exposure and HLA in healthy donors. General study points: Analyzed later, association rates of TCRs varied across HLA loci, with DRB1 most and HLA-C fewest. Researchers catalogued over 150 TCR beta chains as cytomegalovirus-associated. Available immune exposure information was restricted to CMV serostatus only. Rare sequences made up most TCRs, while some public TCRs were found in many donors.

CDR1 and CDR2 (germline): SGHTA, FQGTGA. This CDR3 comprises 13 residues. V was shortened by 3 bases and J by 6 bases, with 8 bases between the two germline ends. The V gene is TRBV7-3, the J gene TRBJ2-2, with D hard to call. The sequence was collected from a male donor in good health and CMV-seronegative. The sample consisted of PBMCs. The CDR3 spells CASSFTGSGELFF. CDR3 sequence (DNA): TGTGCCAGCAGCTTCACGGGTTCCGGGGAGCTGTTTTTT. The entire variable domain, with the rest obtained from reference TRBV7-3 and TRBJ2-2, is as follows: GAGVSQTPSNKVTEKGKYVELRCDPISGHTALYWYRQSLGQGPEFLIYFQGTGAADDSGLPNDRFFAVRPEGSVSTLKIQRTERGDSAVYLCASSFTGSGELFFGEGSRLTVL.